The 14 T cell receptor beta chains below were found in one sample sequenced in a study of cytomegalovirus exposure and HLA in healthy donors. The repertoire was sequenced with immunoSEQ multiplex PCR; TCRdb's copy has only in-frame clones and lacks some. Counted here are 150,000 to 200,000 clones, approximately 87% occurring once; the ten biggest clones make up 5.7%. Sequencing was done on a sample of PBMCs. All receptors come from a woman under 40 in good health and CMV-seronegative.

V usage is TRBV4-3 and J usage is TRBJ1-3; a possible D gene is TRBD1 (6 bases). Germline CDR1 reads LGHNA; CDR2 reads YSLEER. The CDR3 has 18 amino acids. V was clipped by 2 bases and J by 0 bases, with 17 bases between them. CDR3 DNA: TGCGCCAGCAGCCAAACCCCTTCCGGAGGGGGCTCTGGAAACACCATATATTTT. This encodes CASSQTPSGGGSGNTIYF.

This chain uses TRBV5-4 with TRBJ1-2; D is possibly TRBD1 (5 bases). The CDR3 has 13 amino acids. CDR1 and CDR2 from the germline V gene are SGHNT and YYREEE (reference sequence). V was shortened by 4 bases and J by 8 bases, with 15 bases between the two germline ends. CDR3 protein: CASSAGDLGGYTF. The CDR3 DNA follows: TGTGCCAGCAGCGCGGGGGATCTGGGAGGCTACACCTTC.

The CDR3 protein is CAWSAGQGSGELFF. The CDR3 nucleotides are TGTGCCTGGAGTGCGGGACAGGGGTCCGGGGAGCTGTTTTTT. This chain connects TRBV30 to TRBJ2-2, with 10 bases matching TRBD1. In germline, CDR1 is GTSNPN, CDR2 SVGIG (reference sequence). The trim removed 1 base at V and 6 bases at J, leaving 2 bases unmatched. The CDR3 runs to 14 residues.

This sequence joins TRBV7-6 and TRBJ1-4, with 9 bases matching TRBD1. This CDR3 is 16 amino acids long. Germline V gene lookup returns CDR1 SGHVS and CDR2 FNYEAQ. J lost 6 bases, V lost 1 base, and 6 bases had no gene match. In nucleotides, the CDR3 is TGTGCCAGCAGCTTAGTGGGGACAGGGCGGGATGAAAAACTGTTTTTT. It codes for CASSLVGTGRDEKLFF.

The chain combines TRBV7-8 with TRBJ2-1; 13 nucleotides match TRBD2. There are 17 residues in the CDR3. V was clipped by 5 bases and J by 4 bases; unmatched bases: 8. Germline-derived CDR1 and CDR2 are SGHVS and FQNEAQ. The CDR3 DNA reads TGTGCCAGCAGCCCGGGGGGACTAGCGGGGACGTACAATGAGCAGTTCTTC. This sequence encodes CASSPGGLAGTYNEQFF.

V usage is TRBV7-6 and J usage is TRBJ1-6; 7 positions match TRBD1. In germline, CDR1 is SGHVS, CDR2 FNYEAQ. The J segment lost 8 bases and the V segment lost 5 bases, leaving 6 bases of the junction unmatched. CDR3 length equals 14 residues. The CDR3 sequence is CASSTTGLYSPLHF. DNA for the CDR3: TGTGCCAGCAGCACGACAGGGTTATATTCACCCCTCCACTTT.

The chain recombines TRBV19 with TRBJ2-1, with TRBD1 matching 9 bases. The length of the CDR3 is 14 residues. Germline V CDR1 and CDR2: LNHDA, SQIVND (reference sequence). The trim removed 6 bases at V and 6 bases at J, leaving 6 bases unmatched. As DNA, the CDR3 is TGTGCCAGTAGAACAGGGGGCCGAGGCAATGAGCAGTTCTTC. Translated: CASRTGGRGNEQFF.

In DNA, the CDR3 is TGCAGCGTTGATCTAACCAGGGCCAATGGCTACACCTTC. It translates to CSVDLTRANGYTF. The chain employs TRBV29-1 and TRBJ1-2, with TRBD1 as a possible D gene (5 bases). The CDR3 is made up of 13 amino acids. Trimming pared 3 bases from V and 6 bases from J, leaving 14 bases between. CDR1 is SQVTM, CDR2 ANQGSEA, per germline.

V gene TRBV6-1 combines with J gene TRBJ2-7; unclear D gene. From germline, CDR1 is MNHNS and CDR2 SASEGT. The CDR3 has 14 residues. V lost 2 bases to trimming and J lost 1 base, with 9 bases between them. This CDR3 is CASSEFKGSYEQYF. Here the CDR3 DNA reads TGTGCCAGCAGTGAATTCAAGGGATCCTACGAGCAGTACTTC.

The chain has TRBV7-2 and TRBJ1-1; TRBD1 is a possible D gene (6 bases). Germline V gives CDR1 SGHTA, CDR2 FQGNSA. V lost 3 bases, J lost 3 bases, and 8 bases lay in between. The CDR3 is 13 residues long. CDR3 in DNA: TGTGCCAGCAGCTTTCGGGGGCACACTGAAGCTTTCTTT. The encoded protein is CASSFRGHTEAFF.

The V call is TRBV19, the J call TRBJ1-2, with a possible D match to TRBD1 (6 bases). Trimming stripped 7 bases from V and 6 bases from J, with 12 bases between. The CDR3 loop spans 12 amino acids. The germline V gene has CDR1 LNHDA and CDR2 SQIVND (reference sequence). The chain's CDR3 is CASMSGTHGYTF. Written as DNA, the CDR3 is TGTGCCAGTATGTCGGGGACACATGGCTACACCTTC.

The chain recombines TRBV4-3 with TRBJ1-2; D not resolved. CDR3 length: 12 amino acids. Germline lookup yields CDR1 LGHNA and CDR2 YSLEER. V was trimmed by 1 base and J by 7 bases, leaving 7 bases between them. The CDR3 sequence: CASSQVTGGYTF. CDR3 nucleotides: TGCGCCAGCAGCCAAGTCACGGGTGGCTACACCTTC.

V gene TRBV9 combines with J gene TRBJ2-6; maybe TRBD2 (5 bases). Germline CDR1 is SGDLS and CDR2 is YYNGEE. The length of the CDR3 is 15 residues. The germline V and J ends were trimmed by 4 bases and 3 bases, with 11 bases remaining between them. Here the CDR3 reads CASSPRVDGANVLTF. Here the CDR3 DNA reads TGTGCCAGCAGCCCGCGGGTGGATGGGGCCAACGTCCTGACTTTC.

This clone has only one observation. The rearrangement links TRBV25-1 to TRBJ2-1; the match to TRBD1 covers 8 bases. With V trimmed by 4 bases and J by 3 bases, 8 bases remained unmatched. Germline V CDR1 and CDR2: MGHDK, SYGVNS. The CDR3 length is 16 residues. CDR3 sequence: CASSAEDRAGYNEQFF. DNA for the CDR3: TGTGCCAGCAGTGCCGAGGACAGGGCGGGCTACAATGAGCAGTTCTTC.